This paragraph reports one T cell receptor beta chain. Its antigen is not known. The isolated RNA, all of it, was reverse transcribed, so expressed TCRB transcripts were what got sequenced. TCRdb's table, derived via immunoSEQ multiplex PCR, lists solely in-frame clones and lacks some. The sample lists 15,000 to 19,000 clones, 55% to 70% occurring once. It was via CD45RO/CCR7/CD25/CD127/CD95/CD27 that CD4+ naive, central memory, regulatory and stem cell-like memory cells were sorted. The sample is drawn from a study of beta chain features in type 1 diabetes. Broader study findings: Among patients with Type 1 diabetes, TCRB CDR3s were moderately but significantly shorter in every one of the four CD4+ subsets.

Trimming removed 10 bases from V and 9 bases from J, with 21 bases in between. Germline CDR1 reads SNHLY; CDR2 reads FYNNEI. The CDR3 sequence is 13 residues long. Sample: Tregs from blood. This sequence originates from a young man with type 1 diabetes. The rearrangement uses TRBV2 and TRBJ1-2; D perhaps matches TRBD1 (5 bases). Here the CDR3 reads CATQKGPGESYTF. DNA of the CDR3: TGTGCCACCCAGAAAGGACCGGGGGAGAGCTACACCTTC.